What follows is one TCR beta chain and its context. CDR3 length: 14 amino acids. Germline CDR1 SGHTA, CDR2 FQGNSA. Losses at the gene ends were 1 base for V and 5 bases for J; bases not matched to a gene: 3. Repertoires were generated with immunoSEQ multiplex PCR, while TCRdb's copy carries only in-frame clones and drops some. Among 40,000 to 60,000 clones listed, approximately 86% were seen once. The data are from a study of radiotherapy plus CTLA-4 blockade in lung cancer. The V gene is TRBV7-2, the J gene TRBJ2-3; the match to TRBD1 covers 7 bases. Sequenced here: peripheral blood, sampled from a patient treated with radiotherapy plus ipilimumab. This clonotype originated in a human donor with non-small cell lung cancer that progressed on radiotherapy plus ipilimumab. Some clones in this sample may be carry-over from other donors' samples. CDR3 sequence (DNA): TGTGCCAGCAGCTTAGACAGGGGCCTAGATACGCAGTATTTT. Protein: CASSLDRGLDTQYF.